The present T cell receptor beta chain was sequenced within a study of blood T cell repertoires in COVID-19. As for the study in general: Samples of COVID-19 (acute and convalescent) were obtained from the United States, Italy and Spain. T cells, B-cell-depleted T cells, or PBMCs provided the cDNA or gDNA that served as material.

As processed by the authors: Reference gene primer amplification in the assay estimated nucleated cell counts. Generated by immunoSEQ multiplex PCR, the TCRdb table keeps only in-frame clones and is missing some. The V and J calls and clone size were taken over from that table, and D and trimming were inferred from the DNA. This repertoire shows roughly 66,000 clones, more than 85% found once; its top ten account for 10% to 15%. With 6 bases clipped from V and 3 bases from J, the junction kept 5 bases outside the gene matches. The germline V gene encodes CDR1 MGHDK and CDR2 SYGVNS. The CDR3 consists of 14 residues. The sample holds one count of this clone.

The sequencing input was peripheral blood. The sequence derives from a human donor with active COVID-19. The donor label of this sample is uncertain. The chain employs TRBV25-1 and TRBJ2-1; 7 bases are shared with TRBD2. CDR3: CASRSSGHYNEQFF. CDR3 nucleotides: TGTGCCAGCAGATCTAGCGGCCACTACAATGAGCAGTTCTTC.